This T cell receptor (beta chain) came from a study of T cells in localized non-small cell lung cancer. Findings and caveats of the study: Longer overall survival was seen with higher T cell density measured in blood. There were a median around 53 of the top 100 tumor clones appearing in adjacent lung. Adjacent uninvolved lung tissue had the highest T cell clonality, exceeding tumor.

Sequencing used immunoSEQ multiplex PCR; TCRdb keeps in-frame clones, though not all of them. This table has 90,000 or so clones, about 91% appearing once. Points on this clone: Its specificity is not known.

This sequence was found in a man aged 40 to 75 with stage I squamous cell lung carcinoma. The sample was peripheral blood, taken before any cancer treatment.

CDR3: CASSLSGTGGTQYF. The CDR3 DNA sequence: TGTGCCAGCAGCTTAAGCGGGACAGGGGGAACGCAGTATTTT. This sequence joins TRBV11-2 and TRBJ2-3; 11 positions agree with TRBD1. Per the germline V gene, CDR1 is SGHAT and CDR2 is FQNNGV. Trimming cost V 2 bases and J 9 bases; bases outside gene matches: 4. The CDR3 runs to 14 residues.